These T cell receptor beta chains were read from a single sample in a study of siplizumab effects on memory and regulatory T cells. This table comes from immunoSEQ multiplex PCR, and its TCRdb copy is limited to in-frame clones, with some not included. The sample consists of 90,000 to 110,000 clones, roughly 91% of them appearing once. The sequenced sample was CD4+ T cells sorted from blood. These receptors came from a human donor in good health. Both conserved end residues are part of each CDR3. A D gene is named only where the DNA matches it firmly. Clone size is given for some rows only: seen once, a few or many times, or a class if the clone is expanded.

clone_size,v_call,j_call,d_call,cdr3_aa,cdr3_nt
NA,TRBV5-6,TRBJ2-2,TRBD1,CASSSGTGNTGELFF,TGTGCCAGCAGCTCCGGGACAGGGAACACCGGGGAGCTGTTTTTT
NA,TRBV19,TRBJ1-6,NA,CASSLESSYNSPLHF,TGTGCCAGTAGTCTGGAGAGCTCCTATAATTCACCCCTCCACTTT
NA,TRBV19,TRBJ2-5,TRBD1,CASSAGQGLETQYF,TGTGCCAGTAGTGCGGGACAGGGGTTAGAGACCCAGTACTTC
NA,TRBV7-8,TRBJ2-3,NA,CASSLPSSTDTQYF,TGTGCCAGCAGCTTACCTAGTAGCACAGATACGCAGTATTTT
NA,TRBV7-2,TRBJ2-1,NA,CASRRQSSYNEQFF,TGTGCCAGCCGGAGACAGAGCTCCTACAATGAGCAGTTCTTC
NA,TRBV10-3,TRBJ1-4,NA,CAISVGGEKLFF,TGTGCCATCAGTGTGGGGGGTGAAAAACTGTTTTTT
once,TRBV5-4,TRBJ2-2,NA,CASSSGNTGELFF,TGTGCCAGCAGCTCCGGTAACACCGGGGAGCTGTTTTTT
NA,TRBV6-5,TRBJ1-6,NA,CASSYSKQGPYSPLHF,TGTGCCAGCAGTTACTCGAAGCAGGGGCCTTATTCACCCCTCCACTTT
NA,TRBV5-8,TRBJ2-1,TRBD2,CASSLSLAGGHRNEQFF,TGTGCCAGCAGCTTATCACTAGCGGGAGGGCATCGCAATGAGCAGTTCTTC
NA,TRBV6-6,TRBJ1-5,NA,CASSSPGPQHF,TGTGCCAGCAGCTCCCCGGGGCCCCAGCATTTT
once,TRBV30,TRBJ2-2,NA,CAWSEGTGELFF,TGTGCCTGGAGTGAGGGGACCGGGGAGCTGTTTTTT
NA,TRBV9,TRBJ1-1,NA,CASSVGHLLNTEAFF,TGTGCCAGCAGCGTAGGACACCTCCTCAACACTGAAGCTTTCTTT
NA,TRBV18,TRBJ2-7,TRBD1,CASSPGQPFYEQYF,TGTGCCAGCTCACCGGGACAGCCTTTTTACGAGCAGTACTTC
NA,TRBV2,TRBJ2-3,TRBD2,CASRRRGLAGGPDTQYF,TGTGCCAGCAGGAGAAGGGGACTAGCGGGAGGGCCAGATACGCAGTATTTT
NA,TRBV5-4,TRBJ2-2,TRBD2,CASSMGLAGGNGELFF,TGTGCCAGCAGCATGGGACTAGCGGGAGGAAACGGGGAGCTGTTTTTT
NA,TRBV10-1,TRBJ2-7,TRBD1,CASSETATGVEQYF,TGCGCCAGCAGTGAGACCGCGACAGGGGTCGAGCAGTACTTC
once,TRBV11-1,TRBJ1-2,NA,CASSLAKGYGYTF,TGTGCCAGCAGCTTAGCGAAGGGGTATGGCTACACCTTC
NA,TRBV7-8,TRBJ2-5,TRBD1,CASRRDRGQETQYF,TGTGCCAGCAGGCGGGACAGGGGCCAAGAGACCCAGTACTTC
NA,TRBV7-9,TRBJ1-4,NA,CASSLALGRGTRKLFF,TGTGCCAGCAGCTTAGCCCTCGGGAGAGGAACTAGAAAACTGTTTTTT
NA,TRBV28,TRBJ2-3,NA,CASRPAGVAGDTQYF,TGTGCCAGCAGACCCGCCGGGGTTGCGGGAGATACGCAGTATTTT
NA,TRBV5-1,TRBJ2-7,NA,CASSLESLGEQYF,TGCGCCAGCAGCTTGGAATCGTTGGGAGAGCAGTACTTC
NA,TRBV30,TRBJ2-2,NA,CAWSATWNTGELFF,TGTGCCTGGAGTGCGACATGGAACACCGGGGAGCTGTTTTTT
NA,TRBV2,TRBJ2-3,NA,CASRGDRIPTDTQYF,TGTGCCAGCAGGGGGGACCGAATCCCGACAGATACGCAGTATTTT
NA,TRBV6-6,TRBJ1-4,NA,CASSRHPTNEKLFF,TGTGCCAGCAGCCGACACCCAACTAATGAAAAACTGTTTTTT
NA,TRBV11-2,TRBJ1-1,TRBD1,CASSERGRVRGTEAFF,TGTGCCAGCAGCGAGAGGGGGCGGGTGAGAGGCACTGAAGCTTTCTTT
once,TRBV7-8,TRBJ1-2,NA,CASSLDSGGYGYTF,TGTGCCAGCAGCTTAGACTCTGGGGGGTATGGCTACACCTTC
NA,TRBV2,TRBJ2-7,TRBD2,CASKIAGGSYEQYF,TGTGCCAGCAAGATAGCGGGAGGATCCTACGAGCAGTACTTC